These 24 T cell receptor beta chains originate from one sample sequenced in a study of blood T cell repertoires in COVID-19. Assay: immunoSEQ multiplex PCR; the TCRdb copy retains only in-frame clones and omits some. The sample gives about 360,000 clones, 70% to 90% of which show up once; about 1.5% is in the top ten. The sequencing sample was made of PBMCs or T cells enriched from blood (not recorded which). All receptors derive from a young man who had recovered from COVID-19.

V is TRBV12-1 and J is TRBJ1-1; the table gives TRBD1 as D, unverified against the DNA. TRBV12-1 is a recognized pseudogene. CDR3 length: 18 amino acids. CDR3: CASSLGQGANRWNTEAFF. DNA for the CDR3: TGTGCCAGCAGCTTAGGACAGGGGGCAAACCGGTGGAACACTGAAGCTTTCTTT.

V and J are TRBV5-1 and TRBJ2-1; 7 positions agree with TRBD1. The germline CDR1 and CDR2 sequences are SGHRS and YFSETQ. This CDR3 contains 16 residues. Trimming took 4 bases from V and 0 from J; bases not matched to a gene: 7. CDR3 protein: CASSLTGASSYNEQFF. In DNA, the CDR3 is TGCGCCAGCAGCCTCACAGGGGCGAGCTCCTACAATGAGCAGTTCTTC.

This rearrangement joins TRBV9 to TRBJ1-2; D unclear. V was pared by 0 bases and J by 14 bases, with 20 bases between. Germline values: CDR1 SGDLS, CDR2 YYNGEE. This CDR3 is built from 14 residues. The CDR3 DNA follows: TGTGCCAGCAGCGTAGAACCCCTCGCCAGCGTGGGTACCTTC. Amino acids: CASSVEPLASVGTF.

This chain connects TRBV19 to TRBJ1-1; 8 nucleotides match TRBD1. This CDR3 comprises 13 residues. The germline gives CDR1 LNHDA, CDR2 SQIVND (reference sequence). The V segment lost 5 bases and the J segment 8 bases; nucleotides outside the gene matches: 7. This CDR3 is CASSRARTGEAFF. CDR3 bases: TGTGCCAGTAGTCGGGCAAGGACAGGGGAAGCTTTCTTT.

V gene TRBV28 combines with J gene TRBJ1-3, with TRBD1 matching 9 bases. The CDR3 consists of 14 residues. Germline CDR1 is MDHEN and CDR2 is SYDVKM. V shed 4 bases and J 5 bases; nucleotides not matched to a gene: 3. The CDR3 protein is CASSSGTGRNTIYF. CDR3 nucleotides: TGTGCCAGCAGTTCGGGGACAGGGAGAAACACCATATATTTT.

The chain joins TRBV5-1 to TRBJ2-1; 11 bases match TRBD2. After removal of 4 bases from V and 3 bases from J, the junction contained 3 bases not matched to a gene. The CDR3 is made up of 15 amino acids. Per the germline V gene, CDR1 is SGHRS and CDR2 is YFSETQ. In nucleotides, the CDR3 is TGCGCCAGCAGCGACGGGACTAGCGGCTACAATGAGCAGTTCTTC. Protein: CASSDGTSGYNEQFF.

The chain joins TRBV7-8 to TRBJ1-6; 7 nucleotides align to TRBD1. The J segment lost 8 bases and the V segment lost 1 base, leaving 8 bases of the junction unmatched. The CDR3 runs to 16 residues. Germline V lookup: CDR1 SGHVS, CDR2 FQNEAQ. The CDR3 here is CASSLVGGGAYSPLHF. The DNA of the CDR3 is TGTGCCAGCAGCTTAGTTGGAGGGGGCGCTTATTCACCCCTCCACTTT.

V and J are TRBV4-1 and TRBJ1-5; no definite D call. The CDR3 has 17 amino acids. V was pared by 0 bases and J by 0 bases, with 12 bases between. The germline gives CDR1 MGHRA, CDR2 YSYEKL. CDR3 amino acids: CASSQDPPRNSNQPQHF. Here the CDR3 DNA reads TGCGCCAGCAGCCAAGACCCCCCTCGTAATAGCAATCAGCCCCAGCATTTT.

The chain carries TRBV4-3 and TRBJ2-7; 13 nucleotides agree with TRBD2. Germline CDR1 LGHNA, CDR2 YSLEER. CDR3 length equals 16 residues. With V trimmed by 1 base and J by 0 bases, 0 bases remained unmatched. The CDR3 DNA follows: TGCGCCAGCAGCCAAGGGACTAGCGGGGGCTCCTACGAGCAGTACTTC. Amino acids: CASSQGTSGGSYEQYF.

V gene TRBV19 combines with J gene TRBJ1-5; 8 positions match TRBD1. The CDR3 totals 14 residues. CDR1 is LNHDA and CDR2 is SQIVND in the germline V gene (reference sequence). Trimming took 4 bases from V and 7 from J; bases not matched to a gene: 6. CDR3 coding DNA: TGTGCCAGTAGTACAGGACAGGGCTGGCAGCCCCAGCATTTT. It encodes CASSTGQGWQPQHF.

This clone was observed once. This chain connects TRBV14 to TRBJ2-1; TRBD2 aligns across 7 bases. The CDR3 covers 15 residues. Germline values: CDR1 SGHDN, CDR2 FVKESK. V shed 4 bases and J 5 bases; nucleotides not matched to a gene: 8. The DNA of the CDR3 is TGTGCCAGCAGCCTGGCGCTAGCGGCTGACAATGAGCAGTTCTTC. Its translation: CASSLALAADNEQFF.

The CDR3 nucleotides read TGCGCCAGCAGCTTGGCGACAGCCACAGATACGCAGTATTTT. This gives the protein CASSLATATDTQYF. The rearrangement links TRBV5-1 to TRBJ2-3; D may be TRBD1 (5 bases). The V and J ends lost 0 bases and 2 bases respectively, with 7 bases between them. This CDR3 has 14 amino acids. Germline-derived CDR1 and CDR2 are SGHRS and YFSETQ.

This clone was detected only once. This rearrangement joins TRBV19 to TRBJ2-3; 8 nucleotides match TRBD2. Germline V gene data show CDR1 as LNHDA and CDR2 as SQIVND (reference sequence). The length of the CDR3 is 14 residues. After removal of 5 bases from V and 0 bases from J, the junction contained 1 base not matched to a gene. CDR3 protein: CASSAGGSTDTQYF. In DNA form, the CDR3 reads TGTGCCAGTAGTGCGGGGGGTAGCACAGATACGCAGTATTTT. The full variable domain, completed using reference TRBV19 and TRBJ2-3, is DGGITQSPKYLFRKEGQNVTLSCEQNLNHDAMYWYRQDPGQGLRLIYYSQIVNDFQKGDIAEGYSVSREKKESFPLTVTSAQKNPTAFYLCASSAGGSTDTQYFGPGTRLTVL.

The chain links TRBV27 to TRBJ1-2; D is undetermined. The CDR3 has 14 amino acids. Germline V gene sequence: CDR1 MNHEY, CDR2 SMNVEV (reference sequence). Trimming removed 4 bases at V and 8 bases at J, with 17 bases between. CDR3 protein: CASSSNGSPEGYTF. CDR3 bases: TGTGCCAGCAGTTCTAACGGGAGTCCGGAGGGCTACACCTTC.

The genes are TRBV5-1 and TRBJ2-2, with 9 bases fitting TRBD1. CDR1 is SGHRS and CDR2 is YFSETQ in the germline V gene. V lost 4 bases and J lost 1; bases outside the gene matches: 5. This CDR3 has 16 residues. CDR3 region: CASSIWTGENTGELFF. In DNA form, the CDR3 reads TGCGCCAGCAGCATTTGGACAGGGGAGAACACCGGGGAGCTGTTTTTT.

To note about this clone: Additional DNA sequences in this sample encode the identical CDR3. The chain has TRBV6-5 and TRBJ1-1; no reliable D call. This CDR3 has 11 amino acids. The ends were cut back, 5 bases at V and 7 bases at J, with 8 bases in the middle. Germline V gives CDR1 MNHEY, CDR2 SVGAGI. The CDR3 bases are TGTGCCAGCAGTCTTCTCGGTGAAGCTTTCTTT. Its translation is CASSLLGEAFF.

This rearrangement joins TRBV7-6 to TRBJ2-2; no clear D. Trimming stripped 8 bases from V and 2 bases from J, with 12 bases between. The CDR3 contains 14 residues. The germline V gene encodes CDR1 SGHVS and CDR2 FNYEAQ. The CDR3 nucleotides are TGTGCCAGCGGAAGACTGAGAAACACCGGGGAGCTGTTTTTT. Its translation: CASGRLRNTGELFF.

This clone has just one count. The rearrangement uses TRBV18 and TRBJ1-1; D uncertain. The CDR3 is 14 amino acids. Deletions cut 0 bases from V and 6 bases from J, with 11 bases between. CDR1 and CDR2 (germline): KGHSH, LQKENI. In DNA form, the CDR3 reads TGTGCCAGCTCACCACCCGAGGCCTCCCCTGAAGCTTTCTTT. This sequence encodes CASSPPEASPEAFF. Complete variable domain (other parts from reference TRBV18 and TRBJ1-1): NAGVMQNPRHLVRRRGQEARLRCSPMKGHSHVYWYRQLPEEGLKFMVYLQKENIIDESGMPKERFSAEFPKEGPSILRIQQVVRGDSAAYFCASSPPEASPEAFFGQGTRLTVV.

The V gene is TRBV4-1, the J gene TRBJ1-2, with TRBD1 as a possible D gene (6 bases). This CDR3 has 15 amino acids. Between the trimmed V and J ends, which lost 0 bases and 4 bases, there was a span of 12 bases. Germline lookup yields CDR1 MGHRA and CDR2 YSYEKL. The CDR3, as DNA: TGCGCCAGCAGCCAAGATCACAGGGAGGGCTATGGCTACACCTTC. As protein: CASSQDHREGYGYTF.

The CDR3 spells CASSATGYYGYTF. The CDR3 nucleotides are TGTGCCAGCAGTGCAACAGGGTACTATGGCTACACCTTC. The chain uses TRBV6-2 or TRBV6-3 and TRBJ1-2, with D possibly matching TRBD1 (6 bases). Germline-derived CDR1 and CDR2 are MNHEY and SVGEGT. V was trimmed by 5 bases and J by 3 bases, leaving 10 bases between them. CDR3 length equals 13 residues.

The chain joins TRBV19 to TRBJ2-5; D call uncertain. The CDR3 extends over 14 amino acids. V gave up 1 base and J gave up 3 bases, with 9 bases separating them. CDR1 and CDR2 (germline): LNHDA, SQIVND (reference sequence). The CDR3 sequence is CASSIVSEKETQYF. CDR3 coding DNA: TGTGCCAGTAGTATAGTTTCGGAGAAAGAGACCCAGTACTTC.

V and J are TRBV7-8 and TRBJ2-7, with TRBD1 identical over 9 bases. The V gene end was trimmed by 5 bases and the J gene end by 5 bases; junction bases not matched to a gene: 4. Germline lookup yields CDR1 SGHVS and CDR2 FQNEAQ. The CDR3 is 13 residues long. As DNA, the CDR3 is TGTGCCAGCAGCCTACAGGGGGCGGACGAGCAGTACTTC. This translates into CASSLQGADEQYF.

This chain connects TRBV19 to TRBJ1-2; D is perhaps TRBD1 (6 bases). With 7 bases removed from V and 5 bases from J, the gap between germline ends came to 17 bases. The CDR3 covers 14 residues. In germline, CDR1 is LNHDA, CDR2 SQIVND (reference sequence). The CDR3 loop is CASISRGRLYGYTF. Here the CDR3 DNA reads TGTGCCAGTATTTCGCGGGGGCGCCTGTATGGCTACACCTTC.

V and J are TRBV2 and TRBJ2-7; TRBD1 is a possible D gene (6 bases). The CDR3 has 14 amino acids. The germline gives CDR1 SNHLY, CDR2 FYNNEI. The V and J ends lost 6 bases and 2 bases respectively, with 14 bases between them. The CDR3 loop is CASRFTGQTYEQYF. Written as DNA, the CDR3 is TGTGCCAGCAGATTCACCGGACAGACCTACGAGCAGTACTTC.